The source of this T cell receptor (beta chain) is a study of a mutant IDH1 vaccine in newly diagnosed glioma. Study overall: Initiation of the vaccine course occurred 4-6 weeks after radiotherapy alone, or alongside temozolomide cycles.

The study's findings and limits: Detectable vaccine-induced immune responses arose in about 93% of patients. Shifts in the top peripheral T cell clonotypes seemed unrelated to pseudoprogression.

Time point of the sample: week 47, end of study. The study gave 300 ug of mutant IDH1 20-mer peptide per vaccine dose, with topical imiquimod. New WHO grade 3 or 4 IDH1-mutant, ATRX-lost astrocytomas were present in all donors. On this clone itself: Its antigen is unknown.

The CDR3 runs to 16 residues. The ends were cut back, 2 bases at V and 2 bases at J, with 17 bases in the middle. Germline CDR1 and CDR2: GTSNPN and SVGIG (reference sequence). The repertoire was sequenced with immunoSEQ multiplex PCR; TCRdb's copy has only in-frame clones and lacks some. The sample lists about 84,000 clones; approximately 80% were seen once. The chain combines TRBV30 with TRBJ2-3; TRBD1 is a possible D gene (6 bases). Sequenced material: PBMCs, taken from a glioma patient whose treatment included an IDH1 peptide vaccine. The source of this sequence is a man aged 40-55 years with glioma. Written as DNA, the CDR3 is TGTGCCTGGAGTCCCGACAGGCTACCGGCCACAGATACGCAGTATTTT. This translates into CAWSPDRLPATDTQYF.